This section outlines one T cell receptor (beta chain) sequence together with its context. Its antigen is still unknown. A read error may be the cause here, since a much bigger clone is one base away. The CDR3 length is 15 residues. Deletions cut 7 bases from V and 4 bases from J, with 15 bases between. The V gene's germline CDR1 is SGHRS and CDR2 YFSETQ. For TCR beta, libraries came from quantitative 5'-RACE with molecular barcodes. TCRdb reprocessed the 5' RACE reads with MiXCR, giving one entry per CDR3 protein. Here the sample spans 100,000 to 150,000 distinct CDR3 sequences, about 6.4% being singletons. The data derive from a study of CD8 T cells in ankylosing spondylitis. The study, taken as a whole, reports: Disease-linked clones were CD8+ and relatively rare in peripheral blood. Significantly higher representation of disease-linked clones was reported for matched ankylosing spondylitis synovial fluid.

The sequenced sample was blood, either unsorted or a sorted T cell fraction (not recorded which). The chain has TRBV5-1 and TRBJ2-6; D perhaps matches TRBD1 (6 bases). The receptor was derived from a male donor with ankylosing spondylitis or in good health (not recorded which). The CDR3, as DNA: TGCGCCAGCCACAGGGTTGGACTCGGGGCCAACGTCCTGACTTTC. It specifies CASHRVGLGANVLTF.